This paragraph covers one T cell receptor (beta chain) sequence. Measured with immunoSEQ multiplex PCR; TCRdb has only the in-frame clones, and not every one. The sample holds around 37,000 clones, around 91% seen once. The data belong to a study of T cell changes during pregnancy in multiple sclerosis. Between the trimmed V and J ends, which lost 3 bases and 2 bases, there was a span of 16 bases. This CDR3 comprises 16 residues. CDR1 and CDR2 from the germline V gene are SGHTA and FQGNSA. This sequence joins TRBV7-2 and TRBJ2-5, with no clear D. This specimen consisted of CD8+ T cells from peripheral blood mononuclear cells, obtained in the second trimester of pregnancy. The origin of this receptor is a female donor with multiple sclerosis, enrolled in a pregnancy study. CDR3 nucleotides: TGTGCCAGCAGCTTTCTTGGTTCGCAGACTCAAGAGACCCAGTACTTC. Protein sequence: CASSFLGSQTQETQYF.